Listed below are T cell receptor beta chains from one sample, sequenced in a study of cytomegalovirus exposure and HLA in healthy donors. Profiling relied on immunoSEQ multiplex PCR, and the TCRdb table lists in-frame clones only, not all of them. The sample records some 170,000 clones, 70% to 80% being singletons. Material: PBMCs. Every receptor here comes from a middle-aged woman in good health and CMV-seronegative. CDR3s include the opening cysteine and the closing phenylalanine or tryptophan. Each record gives: clone size, J gene, V gene, D gene, CDR3 DNA, CDR3 protein. The D gene is left open where the match is weak. The size entry is marked missing in some rows and otherwise reads once, few, many or a size class.

.,TRBJ1-2,TRBV10-3,TRBD1,TGTGCCATCACAGACAGGGAAGGCAATGGCTACACCTTC,CAITDREGNGYTF
.,TRBJ2-7,TRBV29-1,.,TGCAGCGTTGGGGACACAAAGTCCTTCTACGAGCAGTACTTC,CSVGDTKSFYEQYF
.,TRBJ1-2,TRBV12-5,.,TGTGCTAGTGGTCCTGTCCCCCCGGACAACGCTAACTATGGCTACACCTTC,CASGPVPPDNANYGYTF
.,TRBJ1-1,TRBV19,TRBD1,TGTGCCAGTAGTATAGGGGGGCGGGGACAGGGATTTGGTGGAGCTTTCTTT,CASSIGGRGQGFGGAFF
.,TRBJ1-1,TRBV9,TRBD1,TGTGCCAGCAGCGTAGGGGACAGGAGTGAAGCTTTCTTT,CASSVGDRSEAFF
.,TRBJ2-5,TRBV27,TRBD1,TGTGCCAGCAGTTTGGGACAGGGAATGAGGGAGACCCAGTACTTC,CASSLGQGMRETQYF
.,TRBJ2-7,TRBV2,.,TGTGCCAGCACCGAGTACGGACAGTCGAGCTCCTACGAGCAGTACTTC,CASTEYGQSSSYEQYF
.,TRBJ2-1,TRBV2,.,TGTGCCAGCAGTGAGAGGAATGAGCAGTTCTTC,CASSERNEQFF
few,TRBJ2-7,TRBV9,TRBD2,TGTGCCAGCAGCCCGGGACTACTTACCTACGAGCAGTACTTC,CASSPGLLTYEQYF
.,TRBJ2-2,TRBV28,.,TGTGCCAGCAGTTTAGCGGGGATAAACACCGGGGAGCTGTTTTTT,CASSLAGINTGELFF
.,TRBJ1-1,TRBV19,.,TGTGCCAGTAGTATCAACAGTTTGAACACTGAAGCTTTCTTT,CASSINSLNTEAFF
.,TRBJ2-7,TRBV5-6,TRBD2,TGTGCCAGCAGCTTCCAGACTAGCGGGGGCCCCTACGAGCAGTACTTC,CASSFQTSGGPYEQYF
.,TRBJ2-2,TRBV5-1,TRBD1,TGCGCCAGCAGCACTCAAACTGGGACAGATTACACCGGGGAGCTGTTTTTT,CASSTQTGTDYTGELFF
.,TRBJ2-7,TRBV5-1,.,TGCGCCAGCAGCCAGCAGGACAGCTCCTACGAGCAGTACTTC,CASSQQDSSYEQYF
.,TRBJ1-1,TRBV11-3,.,TGTGCCAGCAGCTTCGAGATCATGAACACTGAAGCTTTCTTT,CASSFEIMNTEAFF
.,TRBJ2-7,TRBV6-5,TRBD1,TGTGCCAGCAGTAGAGACAGGGGCCTCGAGCAGTACTTC,CASSRDRGLEQYF
.,TRBJ2-7,TRBV29-1,TRBD2,TGCAGCGTTGTAGCGGGGGATTCTGACGAGCAGTACTTC,CSVVAGDSDEQYF
.,TRBJ2-7,TRBV10-3,.,TGTGCCATCAGTGAAGAGGGAGCCCCGGGGGACGAGCAGTACTTC,CAISEEGAPGDEQYF
.,TRBJ2-7,TRBV6-5,TRBD2,TGTGCCAGCAGTTACTCGTCGGCTAGCGGGAGGTACGAGCAGTACTTC,CASSYSSASGRYEQYF
.,TRBJ2-7,TRBV5-5,.,TGTGCCAGCAGCCTACAGCTATCCTACGAGCAGTACTTC,CASSLQLSYEQYF
.,TRBJ1-1,TRBV5-8,.,TGTGCCAGCAGCTGGGGAGGGGGGAACACTGAAGCTTTCTTT,CASSWGGGNTEAFF
.,TRBJ1-5,TRBV30,.,TGTGCCTCGAGGGAGGGCCTAGGGCCCCAGCATTTT,CASREGLGPQHF
.,TRBJ2-7,TRBV11-2,TRBD1,TGTGCCAGCAGCTTCCTTGGGGACAGGAGTGTCTACGAGCAGTACTTC,CASSFLGDRSVYEQYF
.,TRBJ2-7,TRBV6-5,TRBD2,TGTGCCAGCAGTGCGACTAGCGGGGTCTACGAGCAGTACTTC,CASSATSGVYEQYF
.,TRBJ2-6,TRBV15,.,TGTGCCACCAGCAGAGATCGTACTGAATCTGGGGCCAACGTCCTGACTTTC,CATSRDRTESGANVLTF
once,TRBJ2-1,TRBV25-1,TRBD2,TGTGCCAGCAGTGAATCTGGACTAGCGGGATGGTTCTTC,CASSESGLAGWFF
.,TRBJ2-5,TRBV28,TRBD2,TGTGCCAGCAGTCCTTCGGGGGGGCGAGGGCAAGAGACCCAGTACTTC,CASSPSGGRGQETQYF
.,TRBJ2-7,TRBV6-1,TRBD2,TGTGCCAGCATCGGATTCGGGGGGTTGGGTTACGAGCAGTACTTC,CASIGFGGLGYEQYF
.,TRBJ2-7,TRBV6-1,.,TGTGCCAGCAGTGAGATCCACGAGCAGTACTTC,CASSEIHEQYF
.,TRBJ2-3,TRBV19,.,TGTGCCAGTAGTATCCCAAGCGTCCCAGATACGCAGTATTTT,CASSIPSVPDTQYF
.,TRBJ2-1,TRBV7-9,.,TGTGCCAGCAGCCAGAGCGGGCCCTCCTACAATGAGCAGTTCTTC,CASSQSGPSYNEQFF
.,TRBJ2-2,TRBV30,.,TGTGCCTGGAGTACACAAAACACCGGGGAGCTGTTTTTT,CAWSTQNTGELFF
.,TRBJ2-6,TRBV5-1,.,TGCGCCAGCAGCTCTACCGGGAGCTCTGGGGCCAACGTCCTGACTTTC,CASSSTGSSGANVLTF
.,TRBJ1-1,TRBV28,.,TGTGCCAGCAGCCCGGTGCAAAACACTGAAGCTTTCTTT,CASSPVQNTEAFF
once,TRBJ2-7,TRBV15,TRBD2,TGTGCCACCAGCAGAACCACTAGCGGGAATTACGAGCAGTACTTC,CATSRTTSGNYEQYF
.,TRBJ2-6,TRBV5-1,.,TGCGCCAGCGCCCAGGGGATCTCTGGGGCCAACGTCCTGACTTTC,CASAQGISGANVLTF
.,TRBJ2-3,TRBV5-1,TRBD1,TGCGCCAGCAGCTGGGGACAGGGAACAGATACGCAGTATTTT,CASSWGQGTDTQYF
.,TRBJ2-6,TRBV7-2,.,TGTGCCAGCAGCTTAGGGGGCGGGGCCAACGTCCTGACTTTC,CASSLGGGANVLTF
.,TRBJ1-4,TRBV7-6,TRBD1,TGTGCCAGCAGCTTAGGGTCCGGGACAGGCGAAAAACTGTTTTTT,CASSLGSGTGEKLFF
.,TRBJ2-3,TRBV12-5,.,TGTGCTAGTGGCCCCGGCACAGATACGCAGTATTTT,CASGPGTDTQYF
.,TRBJ2-3,TRBV28,.,TGTGCCAGCAGCTCTAGCGTAAGCACAGATACGCAGTATTTT,CASSSSVSTDTQYF
once,TRBJ2-1,TRBV2,TRBD2,TGTGCCAGCAATTTAGCGGGAGCCAATGAGCAGTTCTTC,CASNLAGANEQFF
.,TRBJ2-7,TRBV7-2,.,TGTGCCAGCAGCTTAGCGGTAGTCTACGAGCAGTACTTC,CASSLAVVYEQYF
.,TRBJ2-5,TRBV6-1,.,TGTGCCAGCAGTGTAGGAACGGGAGATGTAGAGACCCAGTACTTC,CASSVGTGDVETQYF
few,TRBJ2-7,TRBV28,.,TGTGCCAGCAGTTCTCGGAGAGGGCAGAGTCACTCCTACGAGCAGTACTTC,CASSSRRGQSHSYEQYF
.,TRBJ2-1,TRBV9,.,TGTGCCAGCAGCGTAGGAGGGGGTGGAACAAATGAGCAGTTCTTC,CASSVGGGGTNEQFF
.,TRBJ1-1,TRBV5-1,.,TGCGCCAGCAGCTTGGGGGGAGGGGATTTTGAAGCTTTCTTT,CASSLGGGDFEAFF
once,TRBJ2-7,TRBV16,TRBD2,TGTGCCAGCAGCCCGACTAGCGGGGAGCAGTACTTC,CASSPTSGEQYF
.,TRBJ2-7,TRBV19,TRBD1,TGTGCCCCAAACCCGGGACAGTTCTACGAGCAGTACTTC,CAPNPGQFYEQYF
.,TRBJ1-2,TRBV19,TRBD1,TGTGCCAGTAGTCCCGGGACAGGGGGTAACTATGGCTACACCTTC,CASSPGTGGNYGYTF